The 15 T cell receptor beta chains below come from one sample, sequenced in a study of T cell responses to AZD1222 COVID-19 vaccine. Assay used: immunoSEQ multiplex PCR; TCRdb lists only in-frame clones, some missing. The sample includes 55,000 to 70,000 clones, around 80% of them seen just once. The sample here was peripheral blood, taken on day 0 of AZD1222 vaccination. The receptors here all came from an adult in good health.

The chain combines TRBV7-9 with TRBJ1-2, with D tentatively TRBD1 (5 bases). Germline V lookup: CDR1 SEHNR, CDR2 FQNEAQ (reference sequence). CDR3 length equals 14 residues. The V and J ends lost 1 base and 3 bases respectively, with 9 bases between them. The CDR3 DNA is TGTGCCAGCAGCTTAGATGACAGATACTATGGCTACACCTTC. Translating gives CASSLDDRYYGYTF.

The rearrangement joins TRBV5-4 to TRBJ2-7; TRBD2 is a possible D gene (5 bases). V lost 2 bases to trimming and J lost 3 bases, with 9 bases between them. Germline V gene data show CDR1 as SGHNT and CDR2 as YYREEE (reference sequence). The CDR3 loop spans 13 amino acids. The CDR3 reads CASSFRGNYEQYF. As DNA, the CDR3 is TGTGCCAGCAGCTTCCGGGGAAACTACGAGCAGTACTTC. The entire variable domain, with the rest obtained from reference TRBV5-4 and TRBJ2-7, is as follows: ETGVTQSPTHLIKTRGQQVTLRCSSQSGHNTVSWYQQALGQGPQFIFQYYREEENGRGNFPPRFSGLQFPNYSSELNVNALELDDSALYLCASSFRGNYEQYFGPGTRLTVT.

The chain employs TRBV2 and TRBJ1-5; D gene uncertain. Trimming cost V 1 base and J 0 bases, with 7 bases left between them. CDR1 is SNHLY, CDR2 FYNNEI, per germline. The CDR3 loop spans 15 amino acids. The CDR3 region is CASSEGQVSNQPQHF. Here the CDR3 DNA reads TGTGCCAGCAGTGAAGGGCAGGTTAGCAATCAGCCCCAGCATTTT.

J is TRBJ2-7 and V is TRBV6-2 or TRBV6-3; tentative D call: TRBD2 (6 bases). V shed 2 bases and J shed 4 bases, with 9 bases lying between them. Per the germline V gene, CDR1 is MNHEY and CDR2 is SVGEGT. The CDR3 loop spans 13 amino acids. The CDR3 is CASSYREVYEQYF. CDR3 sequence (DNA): TGTGCCAGCAGTTACAGGGAGGTATACGAGCAGTACTTC.

The CDR3 sequence: CASSFGKTGEQYF. The CDR3 DNA follows: TGTGCCAGCAGCTTCGGGAAAACTGGCGAGCAGTACTTC. V is TRBV5-4 and J is TRBJ2-7; D possibly corresponds to TRBD2 (5 bases). The CDR3 sequence is 13 residues long. V was trimmed by 2 bases and J by 6 bases, leaving 12 bases between them. Per germline, CDR1 SGHNT and CDR2 YYREEE (reference sequence).

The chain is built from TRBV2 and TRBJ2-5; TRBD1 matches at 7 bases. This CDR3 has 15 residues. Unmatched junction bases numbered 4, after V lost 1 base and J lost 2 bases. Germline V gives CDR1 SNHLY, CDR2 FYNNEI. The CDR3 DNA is TGTGCCAGCAGTGAAGTATGGACAGGTCAAGAGACCCAGTACTTC. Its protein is CASSEVWTGQETQYF. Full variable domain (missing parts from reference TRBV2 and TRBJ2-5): EPEVTQTPSHQVTQMGQEVILRCVPISNHLYFYWYRQILGQKVEFLVSFYNNEISEKSEIFDDQFSVERPDGSNFTLKIRSTKLEDSAMYFCASSEVWTGQETQYFGPGTRLLVL.

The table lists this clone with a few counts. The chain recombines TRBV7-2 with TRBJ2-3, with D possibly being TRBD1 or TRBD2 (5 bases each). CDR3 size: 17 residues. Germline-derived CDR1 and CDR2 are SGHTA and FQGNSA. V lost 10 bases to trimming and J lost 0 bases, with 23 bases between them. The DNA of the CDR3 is TGTGCCATCAAGCAGAACGGGGCGACCGTTAGCACAGATACGCAGTATTTT. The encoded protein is CAIKQNGATVSTDTQYF.

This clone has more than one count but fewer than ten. The CDR3 is CASSDGGSGYGYTF. The CDR3 DNA reads as TGCGCCAGCAGTGACGGGGGATCGGGCTATGGCTACACCTTC. The chain uses TRBV10-2 and TRBJ1-2, with a tentative D call TRBD1 (5 bases). V dropped 3 bases and J dropped 4 bases, with 12 bases sitting between them. CDR1 and CDR2 (germline): WSHSY, SAAADI. This CDR3 is built from 14 residues.

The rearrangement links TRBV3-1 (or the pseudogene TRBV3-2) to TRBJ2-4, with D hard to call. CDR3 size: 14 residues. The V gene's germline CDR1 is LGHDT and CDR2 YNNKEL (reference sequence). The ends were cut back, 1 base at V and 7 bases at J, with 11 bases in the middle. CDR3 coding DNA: TGTGCCAGCAGCCAAGCCCCGGCCGGGAACATTCAGTACTTC. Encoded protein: CASSQAPAGNIQYF.

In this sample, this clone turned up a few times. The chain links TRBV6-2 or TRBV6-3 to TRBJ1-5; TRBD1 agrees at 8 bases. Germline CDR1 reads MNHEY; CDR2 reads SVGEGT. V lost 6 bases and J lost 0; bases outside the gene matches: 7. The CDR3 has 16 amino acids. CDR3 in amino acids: CASSRDRGYSNQPQHF. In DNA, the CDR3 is TGTGCCAGCAGCCGCGACAGGGGATATAGCAATCAGCCCCAGCATTTT.

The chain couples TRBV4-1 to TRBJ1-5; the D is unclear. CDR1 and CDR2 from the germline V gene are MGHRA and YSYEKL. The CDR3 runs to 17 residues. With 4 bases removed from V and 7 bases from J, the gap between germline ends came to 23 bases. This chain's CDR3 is CASSPSPLGKRGQPQHF. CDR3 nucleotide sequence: TGCGCCAGCAGCCCTTCTCCTCTGGGGAAGCGAGGACAGCCCCAGCATTTT.

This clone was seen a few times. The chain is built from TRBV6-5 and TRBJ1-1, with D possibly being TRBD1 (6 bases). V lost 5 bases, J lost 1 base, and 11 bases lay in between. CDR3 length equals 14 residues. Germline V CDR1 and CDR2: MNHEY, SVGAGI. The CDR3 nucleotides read TGTGCCAGCAGTCCAGGGGCCACGAACACTGAAGCTTTCTTT. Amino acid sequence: CASSPGATNTEAFF.

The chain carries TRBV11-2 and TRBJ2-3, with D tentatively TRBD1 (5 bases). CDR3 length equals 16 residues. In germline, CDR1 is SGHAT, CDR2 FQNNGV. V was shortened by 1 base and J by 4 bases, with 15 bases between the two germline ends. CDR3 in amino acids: CASSLAPKGLADTQYF. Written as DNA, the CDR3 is TGTGCCAGCAGCTTAGCCCCCAAGGGGTTGGCAGATACGCAGTATTTT.

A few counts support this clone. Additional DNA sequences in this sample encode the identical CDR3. The CDR3 sequence: CASRRSSNQPQHF. In nucleotides, the CDR3 is TGTGCCAGCAGGAGGAGTAGCAATCAGCCCCAGCATTTT. The chain uses TRBV12-3 or TRBV12-4 and TRBJ1-5; D uncertain. V gave up 6 bases and J gave up 0 bases, with 6 bases separating them. The CDR3 runs to 13 residues.

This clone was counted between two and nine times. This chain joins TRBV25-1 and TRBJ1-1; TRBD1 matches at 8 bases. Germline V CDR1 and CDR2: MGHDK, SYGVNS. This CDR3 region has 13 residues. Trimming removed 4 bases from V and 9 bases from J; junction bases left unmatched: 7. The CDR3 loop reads CASSVTGAIKAFF. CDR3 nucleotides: TGTGCCAGCAGTGTGACAGGGGCTATTAAAGCTTTCTTT.